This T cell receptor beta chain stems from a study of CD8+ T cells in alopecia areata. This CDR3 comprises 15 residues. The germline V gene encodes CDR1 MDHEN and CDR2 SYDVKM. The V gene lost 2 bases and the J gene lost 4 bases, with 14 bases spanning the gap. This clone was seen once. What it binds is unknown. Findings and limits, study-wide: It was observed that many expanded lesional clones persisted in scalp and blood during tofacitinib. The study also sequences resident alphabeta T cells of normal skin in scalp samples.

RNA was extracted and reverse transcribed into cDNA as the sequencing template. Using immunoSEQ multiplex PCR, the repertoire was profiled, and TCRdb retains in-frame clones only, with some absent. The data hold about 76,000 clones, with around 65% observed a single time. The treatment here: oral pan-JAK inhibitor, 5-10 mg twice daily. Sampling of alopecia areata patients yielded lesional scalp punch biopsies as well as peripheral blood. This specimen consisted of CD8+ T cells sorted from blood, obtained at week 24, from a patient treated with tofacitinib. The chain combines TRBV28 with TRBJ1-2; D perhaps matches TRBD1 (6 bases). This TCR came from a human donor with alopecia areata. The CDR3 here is CASSLRGAAVYGYTF. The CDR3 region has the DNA TGTGCCAGCAGTTTACGGGGGGCAGCAGTCTATGGCTACACCTTC.